This T cell receptor (beta chain) was documented in a study of beta chain features in type 1 diabetes. About this clone itself: Its matching antigen is unknown.

The CDR3 extends over 16 amino acids. The V gene's germline CDR1 is KGHSH and CDR2 LQKENI. Trimming at V came to 1 base and at J to 3 bases, leaving 6 bases not matched to a gene. Notes on the study in general: All four CD4+ subsets of Type 1 diabetes patients contained TCRB CDR3s that were moderately but significantly shorter. There was a possibility that cDNA sequencing over-represented cells with high TCR expression.

The authors reverse transcribed all of the isolated RNA, so sequencing captured expressed TCRB transcripts. Generated by immunoSEQ multiplex PCR, the TCRdb table keeps only in-frame clones and is missing some. The sample includes over 200,000 clones, approximately 11% seen only once; the top ten take around 0.017%. This chain uses TRBV18 with TRBJ2-1; 7 bases match TRBD2. The sample comprised naive CD4+ T cells from blood. This TCR was sampled from a young man with type 1 diabetes. CDR3 region: CASSPLFERGYNEQFF. In DNA form, the CDR3 reads TGTGCCAGCTCACCACTGTTCGAGCGGGGCTACAATGAGCAGTTCTTC.